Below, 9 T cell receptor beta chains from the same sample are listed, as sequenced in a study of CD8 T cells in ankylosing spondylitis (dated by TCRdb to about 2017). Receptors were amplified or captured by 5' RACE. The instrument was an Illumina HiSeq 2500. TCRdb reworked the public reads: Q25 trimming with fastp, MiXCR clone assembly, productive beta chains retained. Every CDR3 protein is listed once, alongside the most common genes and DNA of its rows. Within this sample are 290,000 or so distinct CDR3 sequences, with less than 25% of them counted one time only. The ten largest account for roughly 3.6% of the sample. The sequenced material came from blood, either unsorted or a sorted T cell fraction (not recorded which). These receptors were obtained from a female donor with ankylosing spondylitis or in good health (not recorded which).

CDR3 in DNA: TGTGCCACGGGAGGGGGAACAAACACCATATATTTT. Translating it yields CATGGGTNTIYF. This chain uses TRBV12-3 or TRBV12-4 with TRBJ1-3; a possible D gene is TRBD1 (6 bases). The CDR3 has 12 amino acids. V shed 10 bases and J shed 6 bases, with 13 bases lying between them.

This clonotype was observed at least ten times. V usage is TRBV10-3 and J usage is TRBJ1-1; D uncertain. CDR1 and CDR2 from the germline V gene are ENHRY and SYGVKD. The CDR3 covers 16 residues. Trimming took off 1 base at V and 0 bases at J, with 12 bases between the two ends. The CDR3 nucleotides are TGTGCCATCAGTGAGTTTGCGCAGCGAATGAACACTGAAGCTTTCTTT. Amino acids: CAISEFAQRMNTEAFF.

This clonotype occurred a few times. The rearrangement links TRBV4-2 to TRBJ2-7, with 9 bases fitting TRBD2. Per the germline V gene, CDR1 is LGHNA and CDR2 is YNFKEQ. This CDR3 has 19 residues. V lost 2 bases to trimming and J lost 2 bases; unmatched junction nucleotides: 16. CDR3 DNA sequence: TGTGCCAGCAGCCAAAGAGGTGCGGCTAGCGGGACCCGGACCTACGAGCAGTACTTC. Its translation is CASSQRGAASGTRTYEQYF.

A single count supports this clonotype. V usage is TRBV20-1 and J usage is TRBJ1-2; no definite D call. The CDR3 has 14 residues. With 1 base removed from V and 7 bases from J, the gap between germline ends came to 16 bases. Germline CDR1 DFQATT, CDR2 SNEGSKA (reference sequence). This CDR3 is CSARAPGSFCGYTF. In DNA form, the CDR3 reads TGCAGTGCTAGAGCCCCCGGGTCCTTCTGTGGCTACACCTTC.

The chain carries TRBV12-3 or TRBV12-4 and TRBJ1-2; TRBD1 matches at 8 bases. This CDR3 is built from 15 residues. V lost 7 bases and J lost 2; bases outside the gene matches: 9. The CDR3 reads CASKSDRVTNYGYTF. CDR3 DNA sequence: TGTGCCAGCAAATCGGACAGGGTAACGAACTATGGCTACACCTTC.

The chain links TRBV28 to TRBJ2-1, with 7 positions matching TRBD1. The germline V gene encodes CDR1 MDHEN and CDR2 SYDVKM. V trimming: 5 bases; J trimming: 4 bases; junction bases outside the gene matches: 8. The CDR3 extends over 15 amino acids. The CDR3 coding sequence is TGTGCCAGCAGTCACCAAGGGACAGCTTACAATGAGCAGTTCTTC. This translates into CASSHQGTAYNEQFF.

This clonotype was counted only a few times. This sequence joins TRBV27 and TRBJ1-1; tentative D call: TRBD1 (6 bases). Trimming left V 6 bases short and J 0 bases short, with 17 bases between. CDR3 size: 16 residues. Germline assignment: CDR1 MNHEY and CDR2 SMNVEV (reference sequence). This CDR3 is CASSHGVDRMNTEAFF. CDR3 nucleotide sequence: TGTGCCAGCAGCCACGGGGTGGACAGAATGAACACTGAAGCTTTCTTT.

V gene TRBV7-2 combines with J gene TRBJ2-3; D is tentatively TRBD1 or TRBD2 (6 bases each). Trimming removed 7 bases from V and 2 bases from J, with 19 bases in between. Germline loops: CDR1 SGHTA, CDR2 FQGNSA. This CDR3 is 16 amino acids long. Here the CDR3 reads CASTLGGSWATDTQYF. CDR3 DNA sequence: TGTGCCAGCACCCTAGGGGGGAGTTGGGCCACAGATACGCAGTATTTT.

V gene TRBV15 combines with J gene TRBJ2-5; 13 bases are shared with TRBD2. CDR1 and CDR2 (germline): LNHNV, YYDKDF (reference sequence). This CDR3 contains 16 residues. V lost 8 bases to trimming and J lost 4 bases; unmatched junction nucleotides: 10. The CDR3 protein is CATHPGGLAGSETQYF. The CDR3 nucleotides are TGTGCCACCCACCCGGGGGGACTAGCGGGATCAGAGACCCAGTACTTC.